The 27 T cell receptor beta chains below all came from one sample that was sequenced in a study of CD8 T cells in Susac syndrome. RNA totalling about 0.45 to 1 ug underwent reverse transcription with random hexamers. TCRdb ran MiXCR on the immunoSEQ multiplex PCR reads and lists one entry per CDR3 protein. The repertoire holds around 170,000 distinct CDR3 sequences, with 95% as singletons. The sequencing sample was made of CD8+ T cells from PBMCs. The receptor source for this set is a human donor with Susac syndrome.

The V gene is TRBV13, the J gene TRBJ2-1; 9 bases match TRBD2. After removal of 6 bases from V and 3 bases from J, the junction contained 6 bases not matched to a gene. The CDR3 covers 15 residues. Per the germline V gene, CDR1 is PRHDT and CDR2 is FYEKMQ (reference sequence). CDR3 bases: TGTGCCAGCAGTTACCGGACTAGCGACTACAATGAGCAGTTCTTC. Protein product: CASSYRTSDYNEQFF.

CDR3 in amino acids: CASTKTGTEQYF. CDR3 DNA: TGCGCCAGCACAAAGACAGGGACGGAGCAGTACTTC. The J gene is TRBJ2-7, the V gene TRBV5-1, with 7 bases that match TRBD1. Germline-derived CDR1 and CDR2 are SGHRS and YFSETQ. This CDR3 is 12 amino acids long. J gave up 7 bases and V 6 bases, and 7 bases lay outside the gene matches.

This clonotype was observed a single time. V gene TRBV11-2 combines with J gene TRBJ2-7; 7 nucleotides line up with TRBD1. Germline V lookup: CDR1 SGHAT, CDR2 FQNNGV. The CDR3 totals 14 residues. V was pared by 11 bases and J by 0 bases, with 10 bases of the junction left unmatched. The CDR3 sequence is CASRIGTDSYEQYF. Written as DNA, the CDR3 is TGTGCCTCCCGGATAGGGACAGACTCCTACGAGCAGTACTTC.

J is TRBJ2-7 and V is TRBV5-6; unclear D gene. Trimming removed 1 base from V and 4 bases from J, with 12 bases in between. Germline V gene lookup returns CDR1 SGHDT and CDR2 YYEEEE. The CDR3 sequence is 14 residues long. CDR3 region: CASSLYNQGYEQYF. The CDR3 DNA sequence: TGTGCCAGCAGCTTGTACAACCAAGGGTACGAGCAGTACTTC.

The chain is built from TRBV9 and TRBJ2-5; 10 bases map to TRBD2. Germline CDR1 and CDR2: SGDLS and YYNGEE. CDR3 size: 17 residues. Trimming cost V 0 bases and J 4 bases; bases outside gene matches: 9. The DNA of the CDR3 is TGTGCCAGCAGCGTAGAATCTAGCGGGAGCATCAGAGAGACCCAGTACTTC. As protein: CASSVESSGSIRETQYF.

This chain joins TRBV20-1 and TRBJ2-2; a possible D gene is TRBD2 (6 bases). This CDR3 has 18 residues. CDR1 DFQATT and CDR2 SNEGSKA come from the germline V gene (reference sequence). Trimming took off 6 bases at V and 4 bases at J, with 27 bases between the two ends. The CDR3 DNA reads TGCAGTGCCCGTCGCGATGGCACTGGGACTCGAGGCACCGGGGAGCTGTTTTTT. Protein product: CSARRDGTGTRGTGELFF.

The rearrangement joins TRBV14 to TRBJ2-2; 8 bases line up with TRBD2. The CDR3 runs to 18 residues. Germline CDR1 is SGHDN and CDR2 is FVKESK. V was clipped by 0 bases and J by 0 bases; unmatched bases: 6. The CDR3 here is CASSQDRLAGANTGELFF. DNA of the CDR3: TGTGCCAGCAGCCAAGATAGGCTAGCGGGCGCGAACACCGGGGAGCTGTTTTTT.

V gene TRBV11-1 combines with J gene TRBJ2-1, with TRBD2 matching over 7 bases. The CDR3 length is 15 residues. The V gene's germline CDR1 is SGHAT and CDR2 FQDESV (reference sequence). Trimming took 3 bases from V and 2 from J; bases not matched to a gene: 4. CDR3 DNA sequence: TGTGCCAGCAGCTTTGGCGGGAGTACCTACAATGAGCAGTTCTTC. Its translation: CASSFGGSTYNEQFF.

The chain has TRBV12-3 or TRBV12-4 and TRBJ2-2; possible D gene TRBD2, 5 bases. This CDR3 region has 16 residues. Trimming took off 3 bases at V and 4 bases at J, with 15 bases between the two ends. The CDR3 DNA is TGTGCCAGCAGTTTGGTCCGGGGTCTACTCACCGGGGAGCTGTTTTTT. Encoded protein: CASSLVRGLLTGELFF.

The chain carries TRBV11-2 and TRBJ2-1, with 10 bases that match TRBD2. Per germline, CDR1 SGHAT and CDR2 FQNNGV. J was trimmed by 8 bases and V by 2 bases; bases with no gene match: 9. This CDR3 has 16 amino acids. The CDR3 here is CASSLPGLAGVHEQFF. CDR3 DNA: TGTGCCAGCAGCTTACCGGGGCTAGCGGGAGTACATGAGCAGTTCTTC.

CDR3: CSVAFPQGRPNTEAFF. The CDR3, as DNA: TGCAGCGTTGCTTTTCCACAGGGGCGACCAAACACTGAAGCTTTCTTT. The chain uses TRBV29-1 and TRBJ1-1; 7 nucleotides match TRBD1. J gave up 2 bases and V 4 bases, and 13 bases lay outside the gene matches. Germline V gene sequence: CDR1 SQVTM, CDR2 ANQGSEA. The CDR3 runs to 16 residues.

The V call is TRBV11-2, the J call TRBJ1-1; no clear D. The V gene lost 2 bases and the J gene lost 3 bases, with 10 bases spanning the gap. Per germline, CDR1 SGHAT and CDR2 FQNNGV. The CDR3 spans 14 residues. The CDR3, as DNA: TGTGCCAGCAGCTTAATACGGGTAGACACTGAAGCTTTCTTT. Protein: CASSLIRVDTEAFF.

This chain joins TRBV18 and TRBJ2-1; 9 bases are a match to TRBD1. CDR3 length: 14 amino acids. Trimming at V came to 5 bases and at J to 10 bases, leaving 9 bases not matched to a gene. From germline, CDR1 is KGHSH and CDR2 LQKENI. The CDR3: CASSSRDRVDEQFF. As DNA, the CDR3 is TGTGCCAGCTCAAGCCGGGACAGGGTTGACGAGCAGTTCTTC.

The chain employs TRBV27 and TRBJ2-5, with unresolved D. The CDR3 covers 16 residues. With 3 bases removed from V and 5 bases from J, the gap between germline ends came to 19 bases. CDR1 MNHEY and CDR2 SMNVEV come from the germline V gene (reference sequence). Here the CDR3 DNA reads TGTGCCAGCAGTTTCTTAGATGAGTTATCCGCGGAGACCCAGTACTTC. Translating gives CASSFLDELSAETQYF.

The V gene is TRBV13, the J gene TRBJ2-2; no firm D call. V lost 7 bases, J lost 3 bases, and 18 bases lay in between. This CDR3 has 16 amino acids. Germline CDR1 is PRHDT and CDR2 is FYEKMQ (reference sequence). In DNA, the CDR3 is TGTGCCAGCACCATCCACGAGCTGGGGTACACCGGGGAGCTGTTTTTT. The encoded protein is CASTIHELGYTGELFF.

For the CDR3, the DNA is TGTGCCACCGTCACCCTAAAAGGCGTGAGGAGTCAAGAGACCCAGTACTTC. Protein sequence: CATVTLKGVRSQETQYF. The V call is TRBV24-1, the J call TRBJ2-5; D not resolved. CDR1 is KGHDR, CDR2 SFDVKD, per germline. Trimming shortened V by 9 bases and J by 2 bases, and 24 bases separated the two germline ends. The CDR3 has 17 amino acids.

The chain is built from TRBV12-3 or TRBV12-4 and TRBJ1-2; 8 bases fit TRBD1. This CDR3 contains 16 residues. V gave up 3 bases and J gave up 1 base; unmatched junction bases: 7. CDR3 sequence reads: CASSFGRGRGNYGYTF. DNA for the CDR3: TGTGCCAGCAGTTTCGGCAGGGGGCGAGGTAACTATGGCTACACCTTC.

This chain connects TRBV5-4 to TRBJ1-5; possibly TRBD1 for D (5 bases). Looked up from germline, CDR1 is SGHNT and CDR2 is YYREEE (reference sequence). Trimming shortened V by 2 bases and J by 1 base, and 10 bases separated the two germline ends. The CDR3 is 15 amino acids. Here the CDR3 DNA reads TGTGCCAGCAGCTTCGGGGGAGCAAGCAATCAGCCCCAGCATTTT. This codes for CASSFGGASNQPQHF. The full variable domain, rest sourced from reference TRBV5-4 and TRBJ1-5, is ETGVTQSPTHLIKTRGQQVTLRCSSQSGHNTVSWYQQALGQGPQFIFQYYREEENGRGNFPPRFSGLQFPNYSSELNVNALELDDSALYLCASSFGGASNQPQHFGDGTRLSIL.

The chain has TRBV12-5 and TRBJ1-5, with a weak D call TRBD1 (6 bases). The CDR3 runs to 16 residues. V was trimmed by 5 bases and J by 5 bases, leaving 19 bases between them. Germline values: CDR1 LGHNT, CDR2 FRNRAP. CDR3 DNA sequence: TGTGCTAGTGGTCCCCCCCCGGGGGCGCGGGATCAGCCCCAGCATTTT. Translating gives CASGPPPGARDQPQHF.

The V gene is TRBV27, the J gene TRBJ2-1; 11 nucleotides line up with TRBD2. From germline, CDR1 is MNHEY and CDR2 SMNVEV (reference sequence). The CDR3 is 15 residues long. V was pared by 3 bases and J by 5 bases, with 3 bases of the junction left unmatched. This chain's CDR3 is CASSFGTSGNNEQFF. CDR3 nucleotides: TGTGCCAGCAGTTTTGGGACTAGCGGAAACAATGAGCAGTTCTTC.

The chain combines TRBV2 with TRBJ2-2; D perhaps matches TRBD1 (5 bases). Germline-derived CDR1 and CDR2 are SNHLY and FYNNEI. Trimming pared 1 base from V and 4 bases from J, leaving 10 bases between. This CDR3 region has 15 residues. The DNA for the CDR3 is TGTGCCAGCAGTGAAGGCCGCAGGGCCACCGGGGAGCTGTTTTTT. This encodes CASSEGRRATGELFF.

The chain has TRBV9 and TRBJ2-2, with D perhaps matching TRBD1 or TRBD2 (6 bases each). Germline-derived CDR1 and CDR2 are SGDLS and YYNGEE. This CDR3 comprises 17 residues. The ends were cut back, 4 bases at V and 4 bases at J, with 20 bases in the middle. The DNA of the CDR3 is TGTGCCAGCAGCTTCTCCCCAGAGGGGGGCTTCACCGGGGAGCTGTTTTTT. Translation gives CASSFSPEGGFTGELFF.

This CDR3 is CASSRREIKDTQYF. The CDR3 DNA reads TGTGCCAGCTCACGGAGAGAGATAAAAGATACGCAGTATTTT. The chain links TRBV18 to TRBJ2-3; no clear D gene. Trimming pared 4 bases from V and 5 bases from J, leaving 13 bases between. The CDR3 extends over 14 amino acids. Germline assignment: CDR1 KGHSH and CDR2 LQKENI.

The CDR3 spells CSAHPGGYGYTF. The DNA for the CDR3 is TGCAGTGCCCATCCGGGCGGCTATGGCTACACCTTC. The chain is built from TRBV20-1 and TRBJ1-2; D unclear. This CDR3 contains 12 residues. Germline V gene lookup returns CDR1 DFQATT and CDR2 SNEGSKA (reference sequence). V lost 6 bases and J 4 bases, leaving 12 bases between the germline ends.

In DNA form, the CDR3 reads TGTGCCAGCAGCCTGATTAATTATGAGCAGTACTTC. Amino acid sequence: CASSLINYEQYF. This sequence joins TRBV5-6 and TRBJ2-7; D remains ambiguous. Germline values: CDR1 SGHDT, CDR2 YYEEEE. This CDR3 has 12 amino acids. Trimming pared 4 bases from V and 7 bases from J, leaving 12 bases between.

This clonotype was detected only once. This sequence joins TRBV9 and TRBJ2-5, with D maybe TRBD2 (5 bases). The germline gives CDR1 SGDLS, CDR2 YYNGEE. This CDR3 region has 14 residues. V shed 0 bases and J shed 2 bases, with 8 bases lying between them. The DNA for the CDR3 is TGTGCCAGCAGCGTAGATGGGAGTCAAGAGACCCAGTACTTC. Amino acid sequence: CASSVDGSQETQYF.

V and J are TRBV11-2 and TRBJ1-6; D call uncertain. CDR1 SGHAT and CDR2 FQNNGV come from the germline V gene. This CDR3 spans 12 amino acids. With 3 bases removed from V and 7 bases from J, the gap between germline ends came to 4 bases. DNA of the CDR3: TGTGCCAGCAGCTTTGGAAATTCACCCCTCCACTTT. Its translation: CASSFGNSPLHF. Full variable domain (outside the CDR3, taken from reference TRBV11-2 and TRBJ1-6): EAGVAQSPRYKIIEKRQSVAFWCNPISGHATLYWYQQILGQGPKLLIQFQNNGVVDDSQLPKDRFSAERLKGVDSTLKIQPAKLEDSAVYLCASSFGNSPLHFGNGTRLTVT.